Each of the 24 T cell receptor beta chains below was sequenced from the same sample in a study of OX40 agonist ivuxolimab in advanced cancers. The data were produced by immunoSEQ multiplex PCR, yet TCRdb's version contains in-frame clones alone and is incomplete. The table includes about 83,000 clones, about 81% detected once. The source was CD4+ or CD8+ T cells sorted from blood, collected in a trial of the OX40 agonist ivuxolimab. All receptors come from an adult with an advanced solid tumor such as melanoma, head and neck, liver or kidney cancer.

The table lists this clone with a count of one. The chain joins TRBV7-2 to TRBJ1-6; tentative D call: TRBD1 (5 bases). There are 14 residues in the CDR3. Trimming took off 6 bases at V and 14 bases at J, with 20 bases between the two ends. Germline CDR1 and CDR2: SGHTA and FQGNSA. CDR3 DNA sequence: TGTGCCAGCAGGCGCTCCGGGACCCAGAAGACCCTCCACTTT. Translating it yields CASRRSGTQKTLHF. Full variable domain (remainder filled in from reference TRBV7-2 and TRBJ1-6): GAGVSQSPSNKVTEKGKDVELRCDPISGHTALYWYRQSLGQGLEFLIYFQGNSAPDKSGLPSDRFSAERTGGSVSTLTIQRTQQEDSAVYLCASRRSGTQKTLHFGNGTRLTVT.

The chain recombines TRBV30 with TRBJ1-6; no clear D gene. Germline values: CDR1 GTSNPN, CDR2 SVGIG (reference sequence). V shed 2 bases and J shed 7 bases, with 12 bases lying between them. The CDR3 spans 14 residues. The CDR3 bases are TGTGCCTGGAGTTTTTGGTCGGGGAATTCACCCCTCCACTTT. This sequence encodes CAWSFWSGNSPLHF.

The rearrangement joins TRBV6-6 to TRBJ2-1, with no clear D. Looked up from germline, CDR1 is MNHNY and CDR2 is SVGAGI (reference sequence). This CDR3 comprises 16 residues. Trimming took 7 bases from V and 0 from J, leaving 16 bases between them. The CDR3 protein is CASNSMGESSYNEQFF. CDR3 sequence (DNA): TGTGCCAGCAATAGTATGGGTGAGAGCTCCTACAATGAGCAGTTCTTC.

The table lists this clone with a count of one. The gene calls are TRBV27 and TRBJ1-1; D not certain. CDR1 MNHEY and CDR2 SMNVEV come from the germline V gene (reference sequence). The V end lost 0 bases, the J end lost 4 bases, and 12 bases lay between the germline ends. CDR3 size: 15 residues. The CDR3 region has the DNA TGTGCCAGCAGTTTATCGAAAGGAGGAGGCACTGAAGCTTTCTTT. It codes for CASSLSKGGGTEAFF.

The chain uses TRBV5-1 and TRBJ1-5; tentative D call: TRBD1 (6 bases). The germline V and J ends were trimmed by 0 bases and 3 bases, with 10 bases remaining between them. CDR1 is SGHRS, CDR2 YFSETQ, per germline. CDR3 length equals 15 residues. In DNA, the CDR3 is TGCGCCAGCAGCTTGGTAGGGGGAGTCAATCAGCCCCAGCATTTT. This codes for CASSLVGGVNQPQHF. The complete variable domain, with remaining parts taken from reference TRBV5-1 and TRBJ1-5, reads KAGVTQTPRYLIKTRGQQVTLSCSPISGHRSVSWYQQTPGQGLQFLFEYFSETQRNKGNFPGRFSGRQFSNSRSEMNVSTLELGDSALYLCASSLVGGVNQPQHFGDGTRLSIL.

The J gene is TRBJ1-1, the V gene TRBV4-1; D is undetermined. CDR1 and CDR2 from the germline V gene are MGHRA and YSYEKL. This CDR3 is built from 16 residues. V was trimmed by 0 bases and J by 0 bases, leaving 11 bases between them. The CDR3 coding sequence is TGCGCCAGCAGCCAAGATCCCCGGACGGTGAACACTGAAGCTTTCTTT. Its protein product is CASSQDPRTVNTEAFF.

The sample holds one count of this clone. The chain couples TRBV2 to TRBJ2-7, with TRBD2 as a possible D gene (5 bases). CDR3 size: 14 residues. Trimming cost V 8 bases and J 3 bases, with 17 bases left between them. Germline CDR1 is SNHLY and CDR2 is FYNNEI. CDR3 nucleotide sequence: TGTGCCAGCGGACGAGGTGGACTGATCTACGAGCAGTACTTC. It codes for CASGRGGLIYEQYF.

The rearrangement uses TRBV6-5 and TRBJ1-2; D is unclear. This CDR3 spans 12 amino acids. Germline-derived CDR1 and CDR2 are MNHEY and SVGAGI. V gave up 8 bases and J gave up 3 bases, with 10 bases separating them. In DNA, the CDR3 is TGTGCCAGCTTCTACGGGTACTATGGCTACACCTTC. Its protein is CASFYGYYGYTF.

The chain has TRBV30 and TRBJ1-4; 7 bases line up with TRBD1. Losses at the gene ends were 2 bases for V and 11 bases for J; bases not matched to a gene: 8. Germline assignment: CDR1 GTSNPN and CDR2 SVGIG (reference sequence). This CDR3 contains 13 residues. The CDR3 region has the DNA TGTGCCTGGAGTCACAGGGGACCGAGGAAACTGTTTTTT. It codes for CAWSHRGPRKLFF.

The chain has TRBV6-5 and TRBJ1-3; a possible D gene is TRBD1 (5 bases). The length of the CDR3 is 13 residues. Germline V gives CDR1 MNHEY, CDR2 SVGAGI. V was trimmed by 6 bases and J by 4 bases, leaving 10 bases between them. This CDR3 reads CASRKRQGNTIYF. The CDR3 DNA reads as TGTGCCAGCAGAAAACGACAGGGAAACACCATATATTTT.

CDR3 region: CASSLVRGGATGYTF. The CDR3 DNA follows: TGTGCCAGCAGTTTAGTCCGGGGGGGTGCCACTGGCTACACCTTC. The chain combines TRBV27 with TRBJ1-2, with D possibly TRBD1 on 5 matching bases. The CDR3 totals 15 residues. Germline lookup yields CDR1 MNHEY and CDR2 SMNVEV (reference sequence). Trimming removed 2 bases at V and 7 bases at J, with 17 bases between.

The DNA of the CDR3 is TGTGCCAGCTCACCAAGGACAGGTCGATCGGACGAGCAGTACTTC. Protein product: CASSPRTGRSDEQYF. This chain connects TRBV18 to TRBJ2-7, with TRBD1 matching 7 bases. There are 15 residues in the CDR3. Trimming took 2 bases from V and 5 from J; bases not matched to a gene: 9. Germline CDR1 KGHSH, CDR2 LQKENI.

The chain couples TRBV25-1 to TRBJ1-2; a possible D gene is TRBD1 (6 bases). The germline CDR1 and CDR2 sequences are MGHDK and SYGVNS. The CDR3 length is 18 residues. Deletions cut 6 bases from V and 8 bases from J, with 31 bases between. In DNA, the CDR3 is TGTGCCAGCAGCGTAGTGGGTTTCCGGACAGACCTGTGTAAAGGCTACACCTTC. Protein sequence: CASSVVGFRTDLCKGYTF.

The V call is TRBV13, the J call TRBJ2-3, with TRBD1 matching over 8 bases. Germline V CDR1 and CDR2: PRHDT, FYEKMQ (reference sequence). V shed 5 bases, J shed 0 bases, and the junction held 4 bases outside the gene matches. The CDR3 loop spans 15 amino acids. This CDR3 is CASSPRDRSTDTQYF. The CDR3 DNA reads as TGTGCCAGCAGCCCCCGGGACAGGAGCACAGATACGCAGTATTTT.

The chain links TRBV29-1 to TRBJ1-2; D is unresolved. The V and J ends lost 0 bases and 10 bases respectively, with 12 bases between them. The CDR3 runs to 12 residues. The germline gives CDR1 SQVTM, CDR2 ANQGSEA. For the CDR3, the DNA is TGCAGCGTTGAAGAATCGGCCGGATCCTACACCTTC. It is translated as CSVEESAGSYTF.

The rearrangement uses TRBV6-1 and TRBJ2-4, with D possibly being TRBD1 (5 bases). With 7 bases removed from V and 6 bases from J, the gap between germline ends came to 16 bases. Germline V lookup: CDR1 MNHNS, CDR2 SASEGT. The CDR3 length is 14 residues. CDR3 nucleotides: TGTGCCAGCACTCGTCGGGCAGGGATAAACATTCAGTACTTC. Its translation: CASTRRAGINIQYF.

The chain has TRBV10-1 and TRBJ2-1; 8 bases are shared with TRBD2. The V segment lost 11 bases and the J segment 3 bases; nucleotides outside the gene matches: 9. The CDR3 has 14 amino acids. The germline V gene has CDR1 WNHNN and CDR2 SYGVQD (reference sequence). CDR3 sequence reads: CARRGGRIYNEQFF. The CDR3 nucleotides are TGCGCCCGTCGGGGGGGGAGGATCTACAATGAGCAGTTCTTC.

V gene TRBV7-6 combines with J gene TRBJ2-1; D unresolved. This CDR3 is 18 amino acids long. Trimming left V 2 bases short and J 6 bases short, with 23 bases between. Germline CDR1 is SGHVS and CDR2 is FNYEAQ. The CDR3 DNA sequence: TGTGCCAGCAGCTTACGAAACCCCTCAGCAACCTTCTCCAATGAGCAGTTCTTC. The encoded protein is CASSLRNPSATFSNEQFF.

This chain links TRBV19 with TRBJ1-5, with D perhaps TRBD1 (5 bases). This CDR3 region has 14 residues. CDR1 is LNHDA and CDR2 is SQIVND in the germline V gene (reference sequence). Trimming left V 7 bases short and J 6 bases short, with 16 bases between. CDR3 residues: CASTHKGFGQPQHF. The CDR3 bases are TGTGCCAGTACTCATAAGGGGTTCGGTCAGCCCCAGCATTTT. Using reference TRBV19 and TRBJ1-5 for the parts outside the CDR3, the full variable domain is DGGITQSPKYLFRKEGQNVTLSCEQNLNHDAMYWYRQDPGQGLRLIYYSQIVNDFQKGDIAEGYSVSREKKESFPLTVTSAQKNPTAFYLCASTHKGFGQPQHFGDGTRLSIL.

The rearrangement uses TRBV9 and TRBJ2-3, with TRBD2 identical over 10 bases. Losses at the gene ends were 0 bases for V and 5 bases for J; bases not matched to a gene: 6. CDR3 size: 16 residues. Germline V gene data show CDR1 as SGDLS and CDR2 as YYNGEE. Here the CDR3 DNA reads TGTGCCAGCAGCGTAGGAAGCGGGAGGGCCGTAGATACGCAGTATTTT. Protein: CASSVGSGRAVDTQYF.

This CDR3 is CASSLAPSGSGGLQDTQYF. The DNA for the CDR3 is TGTGCCAGCAGCTTAGCCCCAAGTGGGAGCGGGGGGCTTCAAGATACGCAGTATTTT. The gene calls are TRBV11-2 and TRBJ2-3; 9 bases agree with TRBD2. With V trimmed by 1 base and J by 5 bases, 16 bases remained unmatched. Germline V gene lookup returns CDR1 SGHAT and CDR2 FQNNGV. This CDR3 comprises 19 residues.

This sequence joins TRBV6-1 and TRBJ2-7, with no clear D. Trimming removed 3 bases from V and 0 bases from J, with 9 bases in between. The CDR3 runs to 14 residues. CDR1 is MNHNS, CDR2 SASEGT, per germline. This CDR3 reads CASSDAVYSYEQYF. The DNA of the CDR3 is TGTGCCAGCAGTGATGCTGTGTACTCCTACGAGCAGTACTTC.

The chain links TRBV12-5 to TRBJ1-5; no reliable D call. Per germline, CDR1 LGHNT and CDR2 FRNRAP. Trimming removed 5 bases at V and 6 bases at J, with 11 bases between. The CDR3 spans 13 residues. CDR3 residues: CASGPTSVQPQHF. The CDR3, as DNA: TGTGCTAGTGGTCCCACCTCGGTTCAGCCCCAGCATTTT.

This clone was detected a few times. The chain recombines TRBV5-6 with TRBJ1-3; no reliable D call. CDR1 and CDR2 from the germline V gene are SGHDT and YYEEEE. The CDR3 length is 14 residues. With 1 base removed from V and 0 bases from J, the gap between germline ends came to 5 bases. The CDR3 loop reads CASSLWDSGNTIYF. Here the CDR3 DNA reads TGTGCCAGCAGCTTGTGGGACTCTGGAAACACCATATATTTT.